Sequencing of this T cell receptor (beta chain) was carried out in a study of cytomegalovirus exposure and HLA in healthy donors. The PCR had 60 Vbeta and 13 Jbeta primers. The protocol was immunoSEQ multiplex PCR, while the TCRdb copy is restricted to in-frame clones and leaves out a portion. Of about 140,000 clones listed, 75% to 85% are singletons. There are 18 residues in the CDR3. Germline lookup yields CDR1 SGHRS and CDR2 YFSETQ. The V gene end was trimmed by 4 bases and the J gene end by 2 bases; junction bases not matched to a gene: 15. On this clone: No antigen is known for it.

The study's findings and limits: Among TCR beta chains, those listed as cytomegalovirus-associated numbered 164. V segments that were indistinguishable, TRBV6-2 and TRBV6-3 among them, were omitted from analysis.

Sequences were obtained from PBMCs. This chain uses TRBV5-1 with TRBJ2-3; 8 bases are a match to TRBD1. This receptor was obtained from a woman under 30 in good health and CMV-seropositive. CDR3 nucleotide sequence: TGCGCCAGCAGCGCACCACGCGTCCGGACAGGGTCCACAGATACGCAGTATTTT. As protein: CASSAPRVRTGSTDTQYF.